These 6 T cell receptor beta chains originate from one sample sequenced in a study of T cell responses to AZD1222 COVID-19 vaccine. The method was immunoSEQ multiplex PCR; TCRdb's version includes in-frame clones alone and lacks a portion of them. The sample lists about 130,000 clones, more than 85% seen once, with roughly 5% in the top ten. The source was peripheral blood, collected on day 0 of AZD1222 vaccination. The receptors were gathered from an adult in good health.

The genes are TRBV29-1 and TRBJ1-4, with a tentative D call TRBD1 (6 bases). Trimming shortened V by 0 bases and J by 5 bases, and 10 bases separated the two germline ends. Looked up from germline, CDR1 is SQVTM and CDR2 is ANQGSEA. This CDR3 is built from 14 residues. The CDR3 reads CSVEDGGPNEKLFF. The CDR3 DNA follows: TGCAGCGTTGAAGACGGGGGGCCGAATGAAAAACTGTTTTTT.

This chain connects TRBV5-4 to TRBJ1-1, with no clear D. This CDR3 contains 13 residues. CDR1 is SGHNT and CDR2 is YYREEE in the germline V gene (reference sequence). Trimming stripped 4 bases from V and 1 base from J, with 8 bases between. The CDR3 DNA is TGTGCCAGCAGCGTCTCGGGGAACACTGAAGCTTTCTTT. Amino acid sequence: CASSVSGNTEAFF.

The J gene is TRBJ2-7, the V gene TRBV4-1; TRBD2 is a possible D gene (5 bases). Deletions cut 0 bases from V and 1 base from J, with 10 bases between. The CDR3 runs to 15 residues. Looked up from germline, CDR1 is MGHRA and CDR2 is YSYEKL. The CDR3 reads CASSQDSRGSYEQYF. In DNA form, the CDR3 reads TGCGCCAGCAGCCAAGATAGTCGGGGATCCTACGAGCAGTACTTC.

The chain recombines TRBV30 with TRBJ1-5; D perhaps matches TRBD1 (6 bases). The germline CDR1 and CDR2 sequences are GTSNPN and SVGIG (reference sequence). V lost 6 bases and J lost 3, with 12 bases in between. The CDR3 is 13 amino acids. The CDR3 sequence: CACEGGFNQPQHF. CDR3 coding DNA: TGTGCCTGCGAGGGGGGGTTCAATCAGCCCCAGCATTTT.

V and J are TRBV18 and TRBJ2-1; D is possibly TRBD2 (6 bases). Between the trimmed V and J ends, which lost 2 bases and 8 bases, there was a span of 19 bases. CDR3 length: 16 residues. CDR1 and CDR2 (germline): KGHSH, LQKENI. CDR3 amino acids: CASSPAGTDVRDEQFF. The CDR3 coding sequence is TGTGCCAGCTCACCAGCGGGGACGGACGTCAGGGATGAGCAGTTCTTC.

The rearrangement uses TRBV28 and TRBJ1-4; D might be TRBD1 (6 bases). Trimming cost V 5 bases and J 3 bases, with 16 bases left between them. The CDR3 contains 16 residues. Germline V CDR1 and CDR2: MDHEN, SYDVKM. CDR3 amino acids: CASSAGGRQANEKLFF. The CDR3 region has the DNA TGTGCCAGCAGTGCGGGGGGGAGACAGGCTAATGAAAAACTGTTTTTT.